The present TCR beta chain was sequenced within a study of TIL therapy for anti-PD-1-resistant metastatic lung cancer. Time point in this sample: pre-treatment sample, taken before nivolumab and TIL therapy. The immunoSEQ assay was v3. Generated by immunoSEQ multiplex PCR, the TCRdb table keeps only in-frame clones and is missing some. The sample shows more than 15,000 clones, 83% of them seen only once. The V segment lost 5 bases and the J segment 3 bases; nucleotides outside the gene matches: 0. Germline CDR1 reads MNHNY; CDR2 reads SVGAGI (reference sequence). The CDR3 spans 14 residues. Sequencing was performed on blood, taken at baseline. This sequence originates from a person aged 30 to 80 with non-small cell lung cancer. The V call is TRBV6-6, the J call TRBJ2-2, with 10 bases matching TRBD1. Here the CDR3 reads CASSDRGHTGELFF. CDR3 nucleotides: TGTGCCAGCAGTGACAGGGGGCACACCGGGGAGCTGTTTTTT.